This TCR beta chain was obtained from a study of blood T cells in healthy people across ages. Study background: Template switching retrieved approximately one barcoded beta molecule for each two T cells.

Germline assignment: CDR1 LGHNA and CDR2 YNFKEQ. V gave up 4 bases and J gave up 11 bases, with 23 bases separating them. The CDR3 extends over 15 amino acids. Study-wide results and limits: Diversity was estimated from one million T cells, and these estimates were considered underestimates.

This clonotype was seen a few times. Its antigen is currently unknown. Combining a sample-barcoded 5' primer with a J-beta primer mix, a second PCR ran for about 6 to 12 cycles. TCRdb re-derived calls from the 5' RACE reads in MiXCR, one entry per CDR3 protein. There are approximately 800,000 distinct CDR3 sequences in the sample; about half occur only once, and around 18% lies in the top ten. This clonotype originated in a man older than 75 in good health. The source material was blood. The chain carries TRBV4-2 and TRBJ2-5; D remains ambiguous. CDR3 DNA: TGTGCCAGCAGCCTCAACTTACAGATTACGAGCAGGCAGTACTTC. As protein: CASSLNLQITSRQYF.